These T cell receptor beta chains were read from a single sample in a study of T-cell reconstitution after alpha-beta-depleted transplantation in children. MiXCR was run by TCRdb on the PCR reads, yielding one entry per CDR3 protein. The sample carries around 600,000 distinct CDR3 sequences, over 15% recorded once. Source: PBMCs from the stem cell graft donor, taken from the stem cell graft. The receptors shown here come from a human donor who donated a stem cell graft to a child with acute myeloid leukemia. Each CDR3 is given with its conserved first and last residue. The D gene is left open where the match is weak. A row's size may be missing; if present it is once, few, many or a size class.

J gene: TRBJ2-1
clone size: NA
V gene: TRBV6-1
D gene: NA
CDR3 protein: CASSPDGPLYNEQFF
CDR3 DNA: TGTGCCAGCAGCCCGGACGGGCCCTTATACAATGAGCAGTTCTTC

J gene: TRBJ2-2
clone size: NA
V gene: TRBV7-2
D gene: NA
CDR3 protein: CASSLPRRGNTGELFF
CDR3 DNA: TGTGCCAGCAGCTTGCCCAGGCGGGGGAACACCGGGGAGCTGTTTTTT

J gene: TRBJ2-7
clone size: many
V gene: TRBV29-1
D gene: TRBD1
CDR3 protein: CSVEAQNRGEQYF
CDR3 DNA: TGCAGCGTTGAGGCCCAAAACAGGGGCGAGCAGTACTTC

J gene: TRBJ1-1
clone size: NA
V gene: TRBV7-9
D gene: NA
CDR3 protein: CASSWGGGGTEAFF
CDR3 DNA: TGTGCCAGCAGCTGGGGGGGAGGCGGCACTGAAGCTTTCTTT

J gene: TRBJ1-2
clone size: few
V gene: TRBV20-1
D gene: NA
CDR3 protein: CSARETANYGYTF
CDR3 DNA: TGCAGTGCTAGAGAGACCGCTAACTATGGCTACACCTTC

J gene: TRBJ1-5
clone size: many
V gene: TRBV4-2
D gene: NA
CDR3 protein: CASSQETRLQPQHF
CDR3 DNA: TGTGCCAGCAGCCAAGAGACCCGACTCCAGCCCCAGCATTTT

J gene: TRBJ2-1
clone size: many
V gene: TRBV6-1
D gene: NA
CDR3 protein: CASSYEGYNEQFF
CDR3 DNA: TGTGCCAGCAGTTATGAAGGTTACAATGAGCAGTTCTTC

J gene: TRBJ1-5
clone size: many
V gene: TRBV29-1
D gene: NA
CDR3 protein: CSVGAPQPQHF
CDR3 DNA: TGCAGCGTTGGCGCCCCCCAGCCCCAGCATTTT

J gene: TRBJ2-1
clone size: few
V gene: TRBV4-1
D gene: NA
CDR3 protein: CASSQDPGVLNEQFF
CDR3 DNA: TGCGCCAGCAGCCAAGATCCGGGGGTCCTCAATGAGCAGTTCTTC

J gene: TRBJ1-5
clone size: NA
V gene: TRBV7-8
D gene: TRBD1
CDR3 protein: CASSLQGVGQPQHF
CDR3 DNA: TGTGCCAGCAGCTTGCAGGGGGTCGGTCAGCCCCAGCATTTT

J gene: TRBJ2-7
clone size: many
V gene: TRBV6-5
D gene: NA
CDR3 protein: CASASEQYF
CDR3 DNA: TGTGCCAGCGCTTCTGAGCAGTACTTC

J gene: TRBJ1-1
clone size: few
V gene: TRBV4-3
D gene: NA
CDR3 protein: CASSQAPQPQEAFF
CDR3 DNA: TGCGCCAGCAGCCAAGCCCCTCAACCCCAGGAAGCTTTCTTT

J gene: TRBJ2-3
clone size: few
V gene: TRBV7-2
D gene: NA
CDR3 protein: CATGEGGPVSTQYF
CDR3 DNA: TGTGCCACCGGGGAGGGGGGCCCCGTTTCCACGCAGTATTTT

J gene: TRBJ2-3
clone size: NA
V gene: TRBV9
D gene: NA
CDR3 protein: CASSSDFTSHTDTQYF
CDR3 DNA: TGTGCCAGCAGTTCAGACTTCACCTCTCACACAGATACGCAGTATTTT

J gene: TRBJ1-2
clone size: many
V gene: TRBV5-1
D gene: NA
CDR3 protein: CASSVLQGSVGYTF
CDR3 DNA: TGCGCCAGCAGCGTCCTACAGGGTTCGGTGGGCTACACCTTC

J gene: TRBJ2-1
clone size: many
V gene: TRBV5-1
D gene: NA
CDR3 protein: CASSLVATGNNEQFF
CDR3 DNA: TGCGCCAGCAGCTTGGTCGCAACGGGAAACAATGAGCAGTTCTTC

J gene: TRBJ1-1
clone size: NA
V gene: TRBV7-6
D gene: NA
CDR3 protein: CASSPSLATEAFF
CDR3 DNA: TGTGCCAGCAGCCCGTCGCTGGCCACTGAAGCTTTCTTT

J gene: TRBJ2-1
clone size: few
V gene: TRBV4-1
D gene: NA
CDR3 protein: CASSQVLAATIGNEQFF
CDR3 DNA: TGCGCCAGCAGCCAAGTTCTTGCGGCCACGATCGGGAATGAGCAGTTCTTC

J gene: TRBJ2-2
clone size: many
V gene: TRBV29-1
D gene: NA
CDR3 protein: CSVETPNTGELFF
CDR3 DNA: TGCAGCGTTGAGACACCGAACACCGGGGAGCTGTTTTTT

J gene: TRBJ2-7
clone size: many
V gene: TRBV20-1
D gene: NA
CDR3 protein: CSARELSRGSYEQYF
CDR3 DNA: TGCAGTGCTAGAGAACTTAGCAGGGGCTCCTACGAGCAGTACTTC

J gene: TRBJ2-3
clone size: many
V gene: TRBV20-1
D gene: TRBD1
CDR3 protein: CSAKGQGLSTDTQYF
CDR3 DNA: TGCAGTGCTAAAGGACAGGGGTTAAGCACAGATACGCAGTATTTT

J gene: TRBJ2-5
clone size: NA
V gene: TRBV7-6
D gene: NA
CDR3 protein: CASSLAGERKTQYF
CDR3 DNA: TGTGCCAGCAGCTTAGCAGGGGAAAGGAAGACCCAGTACTTC

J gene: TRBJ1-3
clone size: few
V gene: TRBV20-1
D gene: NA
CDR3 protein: CSASTGQSGNTIYF
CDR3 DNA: TGCAGTGCCTCAACCGGACAGTCTGGAAACACCATATATTTT

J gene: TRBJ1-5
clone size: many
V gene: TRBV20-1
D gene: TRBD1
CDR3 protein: CSAGGQVNQPQHF
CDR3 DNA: TGCAGTGCTGGAGGACAGGTCAATCAGCCCCAGCATTTT

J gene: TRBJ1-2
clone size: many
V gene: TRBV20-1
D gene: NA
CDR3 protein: CSASRQTVIDYGYTF
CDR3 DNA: TGCAGTGCTAGTAGGCAGACAGTAATTGACTATGGCTACACCTTC

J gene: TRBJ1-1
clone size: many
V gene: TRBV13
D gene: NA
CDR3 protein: CASSVTKNTEAFF
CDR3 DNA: TGTGCCAGCAGCGTAACAAAGAACACTGAAGCTTTCTTT

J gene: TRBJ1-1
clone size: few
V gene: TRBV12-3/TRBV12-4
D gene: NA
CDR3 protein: CASSLVGRPEAFF
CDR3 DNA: TGTGCCAGCAGTTTAGTGGGACGGCCTGAAGCTTTCTTT

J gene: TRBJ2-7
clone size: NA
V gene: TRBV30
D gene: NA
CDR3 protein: CAWSVGTYEQYF
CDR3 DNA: TGTGCCTGGAGTGTGGGTACCTACGAGCAGTACTTC

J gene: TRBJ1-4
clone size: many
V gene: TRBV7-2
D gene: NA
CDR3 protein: CASSSEPANEKLFF
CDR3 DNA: TGTGCCAGCAGCTCAGAGCCAGCTAATGAAAAACTGTTTTTT

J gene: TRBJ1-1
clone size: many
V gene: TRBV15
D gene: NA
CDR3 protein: CATSRERRNTEAFF
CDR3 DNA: TGTGCCACCAGCAGAGAAAGGAGAAACACTGAAGCTTTCTTT

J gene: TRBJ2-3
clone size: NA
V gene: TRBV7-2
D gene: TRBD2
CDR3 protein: CASSFGGVVDTQYF
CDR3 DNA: TGTGCCAGCAGCTTCGGGGGGGTGGTAGATACGCAGTATTTT

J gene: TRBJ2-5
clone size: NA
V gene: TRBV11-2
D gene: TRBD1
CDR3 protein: CASSLRGGQGAYETQYF
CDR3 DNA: TGTGCCAGCAGCTTAAGAGGCGGACAGGGGGCGTATGAGACCCAGTACTTC

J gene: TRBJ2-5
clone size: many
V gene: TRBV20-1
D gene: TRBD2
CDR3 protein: CSAGLQGYYSGGPIGQETQYF
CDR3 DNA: TGCAGTGCTGGGCTACAGGGATACTATAGCGGGGGCCCTATAGGGCAAGAGACCCAGTACTTC

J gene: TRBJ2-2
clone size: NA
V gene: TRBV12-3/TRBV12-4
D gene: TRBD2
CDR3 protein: CAISPVGLAGEDTGELFF
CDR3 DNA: TGTGCCATCAGTCCCGTTGGACTAGCGGGGGAGGACACCGGGGAGCTGTTTTTT

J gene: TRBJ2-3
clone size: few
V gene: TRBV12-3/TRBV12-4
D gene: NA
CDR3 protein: CASSSSWGDTQYF
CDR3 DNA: TGTGCCAGCAGTTCGTCGTGGGGGGATACGCAGTATTTT